This entry concerns a single T cell receptor (beta chain). Its antigen specificity is not known. Base-call qualities are not available, and no considerably larger clone is one nucleotide away. The CDR3 regions of human TCRbeta chains were analyzed by immunosequencing. In the source study's methods: Repertoire TCRs were checked for matches against a reference library of SARS-CoV-2-specific TCRs that had been generated using the MIRA antigen-specificity platform. Breadth was defined as the fraction of unique TCRs that were SARS-CoV-2-associated, and depth was defined as the fraction of total T cells that were SARS-CoV-2-associated. Using the MIRA data, every spike-specific TCR was mapped to the spike region that the TCR reacted to and assigned to either a CD4 or a CD8 class. Log10-transformed breadth and depth values were compared by one-way ANOVA with Sidak's multiple comparisons tests. TCRdb limited this immuneACCESS table to in-frame rearrangements with V and J called. A share of clones is missing; checked studies link under half to unresolved V genes, and the rest is unexplained. Clonal size and the V and J genes are those of that table, whereas D and trimming came from the DNA. In all, the sample holds about 94,000 clones, and roughly 90% of those were seen once. Jointly, the top ten make up about 14% of the sample.

This sample was included in a study of T cell responses to AZD1222 COVID-19 vaccine (dated by TCRdb to 2020 to 2022). Background on the whole study: AZD1222 recipients whose second dose came at about 4 weeks and those whose second dose came at about 12 weeks were combined into one group, since spike-specific TCR depth and breadth did not differ between the two schedules. A total of 240 or so trial participants underwent TCR sequencing, of whom about 210 had received two doses of AZD1222 and about 25 had received two doses of the MenACWY control vaccine. Trial participants were enrolled into age subgroups of 18-55, 56-69 and 70-plus years, which contained approximately 150, 28 and 58 TCR-sequenced participants, respectively. On the study overall, not on this receptor specifically: Because no samples from the day 14 peak response were available, repertoires could be characterized only after the peak T cell response. Participants were mostly white British, with more females than males. The authors suggested clonal diversity may have been underestimated. In the small 56-69-year group, the increase in depth fell short of significance, most likely because of low power. CD4 TCRs associated with the vaccine covered the entire spike protein, and the dominant responses were in regions 160-218 and 743-854. Conclusions about previously exposed vaccinees were limited because only a handful of AZD1222 recipients were SARS-CoV-2 seropositive at baseline. After two AZD1222 doses, both the breadth and the depth of spike-specific TCRs were significantly higher than at day 0 and than in MenACWY recipients. Reportedly, close to half of the unique spike-specific TCRs recognized epitopes lying outside the regions that are mutated in the B.1.351 and B.1.1.7 variants.

The CDR3 numbers 15 residues from cysteine through phenylalanine. Left in the record is the CDR3 DNA by itself, 45 bases read in frame from the first base. Per the germline V gene, SNHLY is the CDR1 and FYNNEI is the CDR2. Trimming removed 5 bases from V and 2 bases from J; the gene matches leave 4 bases unexplained. The sample's time point, from its label and the paper: baseline before first vaccination. Samples from vaccinated people were obtained from the UK trials COV001 and COV002, which included a single-blind randomized controlled phase 2/3 trial of AZD1222 (ChAdOx1 nCoV-19) in healthy adults. Trial participant PBMC samples were collected at day 0 and day 28 after the second dose for TCRbeta chain sequencing.

The input for sequencing was peripheral blood, taken on day 0 of AZD1222 vaccination. This receptor was obtained from an adult in good health. The chain joins TRBV2 to TRBJ2-3; 10 of the junction bases match TRBD2. The DNA is TGTGCCAGCAGTTTCCTAGCGGGGGCCACAGATACGCAGTATTTT. Its product reads: CASSFLAGATDTQYF.